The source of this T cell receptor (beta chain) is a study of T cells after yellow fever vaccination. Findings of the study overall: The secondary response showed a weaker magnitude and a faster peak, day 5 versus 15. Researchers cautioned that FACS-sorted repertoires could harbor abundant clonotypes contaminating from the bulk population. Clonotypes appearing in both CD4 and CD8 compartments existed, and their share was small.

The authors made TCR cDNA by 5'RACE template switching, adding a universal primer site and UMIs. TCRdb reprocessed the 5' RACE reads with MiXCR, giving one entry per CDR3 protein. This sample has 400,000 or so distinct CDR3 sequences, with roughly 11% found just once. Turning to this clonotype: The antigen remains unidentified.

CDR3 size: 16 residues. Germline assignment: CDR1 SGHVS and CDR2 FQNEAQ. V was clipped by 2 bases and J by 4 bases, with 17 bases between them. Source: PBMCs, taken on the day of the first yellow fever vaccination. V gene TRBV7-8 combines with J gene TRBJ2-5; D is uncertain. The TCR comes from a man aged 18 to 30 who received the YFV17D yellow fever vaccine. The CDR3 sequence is CASSLIWEGLRETQYF. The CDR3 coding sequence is TGTGCCAGCAGCTTAATATGGGAAGGGCTTAGAGAGACCCAGTACTTC.